This passage covers 8 T cell receptor beta chains from one sample sequenced in a study of technical replicates of blood from several donors. Clones were read by immunoSEQ multiplex PCR, and TCRdb kept only the in-frame ones, dropping some. The sample consists of tens of thousands of clones, around nine tenths of them appearing once. The specimen sequenced was PBMCs. The receptors derive from a human donor in good health. Some clones in this sample may be carry-over from other donors' samples.

The chain is built from TRBV2 and TRBJ2-2, with D maybe TRBD2 (5 bases). The germline V gene has CDR1 SNHLY and CDR2 FYNNEI. This CDR3 spans 13 amino acids. With 6 bases removed from V and 6 bases from J, the gap between germline ends came to 11 bases. CDR3 sequence reads: CASREDLPGELFF. The CDR3 DNA reads TGTGCCAGCAGGGAGGACTTGCCCGGGGAGCTGTTTTTT. The variable domain in full, with the rest retrieved from reference TRBV2 and TRBJ2-2, is EPEVTQTPSHQVTQMGQEVILRCVPISNHLYFYWYRQILGQKVEFLVSFYNNEISEKSEIFDDQFSVERPDGSNFTLKIRSTKLEDSAMYFCASREDLPGELFFGEGSRLTVL.

V gene TRBV10-3 combines with J gene TRBJ2-1, with 9 nucleotides matching TRBD2. With V trimmed by 2 bases and J by 8 bases, 4 bases remained unmatched. Germline V gene data show CDR1 as ENHRY and CDR2 as SYGVKD. The CDR3 is 14 residues long. In DNA form, the CDR3 reads TGTGCCATCAGTGAGAGCGGGGGGCGGGATGAGCAGTTCTTC. It codes for CAISESGGRDEQFF.

J is TRBJ2-2 and V is TRBV9; 9 nucleotides align to TRBD1. The V gene's germline CDR1 is SGDLS and CDR2 YYNGEE. The V segment lost 4 bases and the J segment 4 bases; nucleotides outside the gene matches: 11. The length of the CDR3 is 17 residues. The CDR3 loop reads CASSTPYRGPGTGELFF. CDR3 DNA sequence: TGTGCCAGCAGCACCCCCTACAGGGGGCCAGGCACCGGGGAGCTGTTTTTT. Filled out from reference TRBV9 and TRBJ2-2, the complete variable domain reads DSGVTQTPKHLITATGQRVTLRCSPRSGDLSVYWYQQSLDQGLQFLIQYYNGEERAKGNILERFSAQQFPDLHSELNLSSLELGDSALYFCASSTPYRGPGTGELFFGEGSRLTVL.

The chain employs TRBV30 and TRBJ1-2; TRBD1 agrees at 7 bases. The CDR3 extends over 15 amino acids. V gave up 1 base and J gave up 1 base; unmatched junction bases: 6. Germline CDR1 is GTSNPN and CDR2 is SVGIG (reference sequence). CDR3: CAWSAAGGFNYGYTF. In DNA, the CDR3 is TGTGCCTGGAGTGCCGCAGGGGGGTTTAACTATGGCTACACCTTC.

The V call is TRBV11-2, the J call TRBJ2-3, with 7 bases aligning to TRBD1. The length of the CDR3 is 16 residues. The junction had 11 bases not matched to a gene; V was cut back by 5 bases and J by 3 bases. From germline, CDR1 is SGHAT and CDR2 FQNNGV. This CDR3 reads CASSQRPGQSTDTQYF. The CDR3 DNA reads TGTGCCAGCAGCCAACGCCCGGGACAGTCAACAGATACGCAGTATTTT.

The gene calls are TRBV4-3 and TRBJ2-7; D is possibly TRBD1 (5 bases). This CDR3 comprises 16 residues. V was trimmed by 3 bases and J by 3 bases, leaving 18 bases between them. Germline V CDR1 and CDR2: LGHNA, YSLEER. CDR3 coding DNA: TGCGCCAGCAGCCATAGGCCCCCACCGACAGTCTACGAGCAGTACTTC. Its translation is CASSHRPPPTVYEQYF.

This rearrangement joins TRBV27 to TRBJ2-7; 7 bases line up with TRBD2. V lost 4 bases, J lost 4 bases, and 4 bases stayed unmatched. The V gene's germline CDR1 is MNHEY and CDR2 SMNVEV (reference sequence). The CDR3 has 13 residues. CDR3 residues: CASSYGGGYEQYF. CDR3 in DNA: TGTGCCAGCAGTTATGGGGGGGGGTACGAGCAGTACTTC.

V usage is TRBV5-1 and J usage is TRBJ2-3, with D tentatively TRBD2 (5 bases). The germline V gene encodes CDR1 SGHRS and CDR2 YFSETQ. This CDR3 region has 12 residues. The germline V and J ends were trimmed by 3 bases and 7 bases, with 9 bases remaining between them. The CDR3 protein is CASSSTGNTQYF. CDR3 bases: TGCGCCAGCAGCTCCACCGGGAATACGCAGTATTTT.